What follows are 6 T cell receptor beta chains derived from one specimen sequenced in a study of technical replicates of blood from a handful of donors. Clones were sequenced by immunoSEQ multiplex PCR, and TCRdb holds only the in-frame ones, with some missing. The sample yields about 59,000 clones, over 85% seen once. The sample consisted of PBMCs. The receptors come from a human donor in good health. Some clones in this sample may be carry-over from other donors' samples.

The chain couples TRBV7-7 to TRBJ2-1; D ambiguous. V was trimmed by 3 bases and J by 5 bases, leaving 11 bases between them. The CDR3 totals 14 residues. Germline-derived CDR1 and CDR2 are SSHAT and FNYEAQ (reference sequence). CDR3: CASSLGLLHNEQFF. The CDR3 nucleotides read TGTGCCAGCAGCTTGGGCCTCCTCCACAATGAGCAGTTCTTC. Full variable domain (outside the CDR3, taken from reference TRBV7-7 and TRBJ2-1): GAGVSQSPRYKVTKRGQDVTLRCDPISSHATLYWYQQALGQGPEFLTYFNYEAQPDKSGLPSDRFSAERPEGSISTLTIQRTEQRDSAMYRCASSLGLLHNEQFFGPGTRLTVL.

V and J are TRBV6-6 and TRBJ2-5; 8 bases fit TRBD2. This CDR3 region has 16 residues. Germline V gene sequence: CDR1 MNHNY, CDR2 SVGAGI (reference sequence). V dropped 0 bases and J dropped 4; count of bases not matched to a gene: 7. CDR3 in DNA: TGTGCCAGCAGTTACTCGTCCTGGCTAGCGGGAGAGACCCAGTACTTC. It translates to CASSYSSWLAGETQYF.

This chain links TRBV4-1 with TRBJ2-1; possibly TRBD1 for D (5 bases). Germline CDR1 MGHRA, CDR2 YSYEKL. The CDR3 covers 14 residues. Trimming took 2 bases from V and 9 from J, leaving 14 bases between them. Here the CDR3 DNA reads TGCGCCAGCAGCCAACCTCAAACAGGTCGTGAGCAGTTCTTC. Its translation: CASSQPQTGREQFF.

The V call is TRBV7-9, the J call TRBJ2-1; D ambiguous. CDR1 SEHNR and CDR2 FQNEAQ come from the germline V gene (reference sequence). Deletions cut 4 bases from V and 9 bases from J, with 10 bases between. This CDR3 comprises 12 residues. Here the CDR3 reads CASSSSVSEQFF. The CDR3 DNA follows: TGTGCCAGCAGCTCCTCAGTCAGTGAGCAGTTCTTC.

The V and J genes are TRBV15 and TRBJ2-7; D gene unclear. This CDR3 contains 13 residues. Trimming removed 0 bases at V and 4 bases at J, with 7 bases between. Germline V CDR1 and CDR2: LNHNV, YYDKDF (reference sequence). The CDR3 DNA reads TGTGCCACCAGCAGAGATCCCCAGTACGAGCAGTACTTC. Translated, it gives CATSRDPQYEQYF.

As DNA, the CDR3 is TGCGCCAGCAGCTATATAGCGCTTTCCTACAATGAGCAGTTCTTC. Amino acid sequence: CASSYIALSYNEQFF. The chain couples TRBV5-1 to TRBJ2-1; perhaps TRBD2 as D (5 bases). The CDR3 contains 15 residues. Germline lookup yields CDR1 SGHRS and CDR2 YFSETQ. Trimming left V 3 bases short and J 1 base short, with 11 bases between. Filled out from reference TRBV5-1 and TRBJ2-1, the complete variable domain reads KAGVTQTPRYLIKTRGQQVTLSCSPISGHRSVSWYQQTPGQGLQFLFEYFSETQRNKGNFPGRFSGRQFSNSRSEMNVSTLELGDSALYLCASSYIALSYNEQFFGPGTRLTVL.